This TCR beta chain was recovered during a study of T cells in Graves' hyperthyroidism and ophthalmopathy. Broader study findings: Within blood appeared most thyroid clonotypes that had expanded above 0.001.

This CDR3 contains 17 residues. Germline V gene data show CDR1 as SGHAT and CDR2 as FQDESV (reference sequence). With 3 bases removed from V and 2 bases from J, the gap between germline ends came to 19 bases. Amplified TCR beta CDR3 regions came from RNA transcripts. HTBI primers drove first-round RT-PCR of the TCR CDR3. One entry per CDR3 protein, called by TCRdb with MiXCR from the multiplex PCR reads. The sample has some 550,000 distinct CDR3 sequences, around 21% seen once. This clonotype was detected ten times or more. Its antigen is not identified. The chain has TRBV11-1 and TRBJ1-2, with D possibly being TRBD1 (6 bases). The sequenced sample was blood. This clonotype was obtained from a man aged 18 to 29 with Graves' hyperthyroidism. Written as DNA, the CDR3 is TGTGCCAGCAGCTTCTCTCTGGGGGGCAGAGGGAACTATGGCTACACCTTC. Translation: CASSFSLGGRGNYGYTF.